The 12 T cell receptor beta chains below were found in one sample sequenced in a study of blood T cell repertoires in COVID-19. TCRdb's copy holds only in-frame clones and misses some; the assay was immunoSEQ multiplex PCR. Among about 68,000 clones, 89% were seen once, and the ten largest hold about 8.1%. The sequenced material came from peripheral blood. These receptor sequences come from a man between 50 and 59 years old with active COVID-19.

V gene TRBV3-1 (or the pseudogene TRBV3-2) combines with J gene TRBJ2-6; 9 bases fit TRBD1. V lost 4 bases, J lost 1 base, and 5 bases stayed unmatched. Germline CDR1 and CDR2: LGHDT and YNNKEL (reference sequence). The CDR3 sequence is 17 residues long. CDR3 in DNA: TGTGCCAGCAGCCGGGGACAGGGTGGTTCTGGGGCCAACGTCCTGACTTTC. Residues: CASSRGQGGSGANVLTF.

The rearrangement joins TRBV2 to TRBJ1-1; 8 bases line up with TRBD1. This CDR3 comprises 14 residues. J lost 4 bases, V lost 7 bases, and 8 bases had no gene match. Per germline, CDR1 SNHLY and CDR2 FYNNEI. The CDR3 region has the DNA TGTGCCAGCATGAGGACAGGGTCGGGCACTGAAGCTTTCTTT. Protein product: CASMRTGSGTEAFF.

The genes are TRBV6-5 and TRBJ2-1; TRBD2 agrees at 7 bases. The CDR3 runs 16 residues. Trimming removed 7 bases from V and 3 bases from J; junction bases left unmatched: 12. The germline V gene encodes CDR1 MNHEY and CDR2 SVGAGI. The CDR3 loop reads CASTNSEGGGYNEQFF. The CDR3 bases are TGTGCCAGCACTAACTCCGAGGGCGGGGGCTACAATGAGCAGTTCTTC.

The V call is TRBV21-1, the J call TRBJ2-1; TRBD2 is the table's D call and was not checked against the DNA. TRBV21-1 has pseudogene status. The CDR3 contains 17 residues. The CDR3 region has the DNA TGTGCCAGCAGCAAAAGATCACTAGCGGGGGTGTACAATGAGCAGTTCTTC. This gives the protein CASSKRSLAGVYNEQFF.

The genes are TRBV28 and TRBJ1-2; TRBD1 matches at 12 bases. Germline trimming cut 2 bases from V and 6 bases from J; bases unmatched to any gene: 7. The CDR3 spans 16 residues. In germline, CDR1 is MDHEN, CDR2 SYDVKM. The DNA for the CDR3 is TGTGCCAGCAGTTTAGGGGGGACAGGGGGCGCGGATGGCTACACCTTC. This encodes CASSLGGTGGADGYTF.

This clone appeared a single time. The gene calls are TRBV12-3 or TRBV12-4 and TRBJ2-5; 8 bases align to TRBD2. V trimming: 7 bases; J trimming: 4 bases; junction bases outside the gene matches: 5. This CDR3 has 13 amino acids. Written as DNA, the CDR3 is TGTGCCAGCACCCCGGGGGGGCCAGAGACCCAGTACTTC. Translating it yields CASTPGGPETQYF.

The chain uses TRBV7-9 and TRBJ2-7; 14 nucleotides match TRBD2. This CDR3 is built from 18 residues. Trimming took 1 base from V and 0 from J; bases not matched to a gene: 5. Germline V gene sequence: CDR1 SEHNR, CDR2 FQNEAQ (reference sequence). The DNA for the CDR3 is TGTGCCAGCAGCTTAGAGTGGACTAGCGGGGGGACCTCCTACGAGCAGTACTTC. As protein: CASSLEWTSGGTSYEQYF.

The rearrangement uses TRBV27 and TRBJ1-1; TRBD1 matches at 11 bases. The trim removed 2 bases at V and 4 bases at J, leaving 3 bases unmatched. Germline V lookup: CDR1 MNHEY, CDR2 SMNVEV (reference sequence). There are 15 residues in the CDR3. CDR3 residues: CASSLTGTGGTEAFF. In DNA, the CDR3 is TGTGCCAGCAGTTTAACGGGGACAGGGGGCACTGAAGCTTTCTTT.

This chain joins TRBV13 and TRBJ2-7; unclear D gene. The germline CDR1 and CDR2 sequences are PRHDT and FYEKMQ (reference sequence). The CDR3 spans 11 residues. V shed 2 bases and J shed 5 bases, with 4 bases lying between them. The CDR3 region is CASSLRDEQYF. DNA of the CDR3: TGTGCCAGCAGCTTACGCGACGAGCAGTACTTC.

V and J are TRBV28 and TRBJ1-5, with 10 bases fitting TRBD1. Germline loops: CDR1 MDHEN, CDR2 SYDVKM. With 7 bases clipped from V and 4 bases from J, the junction kept 16 bases outside the gene matches. The CDR3 is made up of 18 amino acids. The DNA for the CDR3 is TGTGCCAGCACCGCCGCAGGACAGGGGGTTGTGGGAAATCAGCCCCAGCATTTT. This sequence encodes CASTAAGQGVVGNQPQHF.

The rearrangement links TRBV6-2 or TRBV6-3 to TRBJ1-5; 7 positions agree with TRBD1. Germline V gene sequence: CDR1 MNHEY, CDR2 SVGEGT. The CDR3 has 15 residues. Losses at the gene ends were 2 bases for V and 5 bases for J; bases not matched to a gene: 6. The CDR3 coding sequence is TGTGCCAGCAGTTACAGGGGGCGCGTGGATCAGCCCCAGCATTTT. Translating it yields CASSYRGRVDQPQHF.

This clone occurred once. The gene calls are TRBV4-2 and TRBJ2-7; weak D call: TRBD2 (5 bases). The CDR3 contains 15 residues. V was trimmed by 1 base and J by 5 bases, leaving 15 bases between them. Germline V CDR1 and CDR2: LGHNA, YNFKEQ. CDR3 sequence (DNA): TGTGCCAGCAGCCAAGGGACTGTGGGTGGGAACGAGCAGTACTTC. Its protein product is CASSQGTVGGNEQYF.